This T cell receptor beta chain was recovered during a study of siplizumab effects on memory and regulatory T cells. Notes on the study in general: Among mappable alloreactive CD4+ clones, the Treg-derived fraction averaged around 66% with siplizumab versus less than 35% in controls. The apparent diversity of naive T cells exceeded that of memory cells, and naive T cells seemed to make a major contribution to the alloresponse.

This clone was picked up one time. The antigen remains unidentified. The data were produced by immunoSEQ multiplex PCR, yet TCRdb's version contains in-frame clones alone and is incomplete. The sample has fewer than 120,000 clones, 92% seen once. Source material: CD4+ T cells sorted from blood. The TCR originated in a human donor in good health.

CDR3 DNA sequence: TGTGCCAGTAGTCCTCCCGGGACAGGGAAAGGGGAGCCCCAGCATTTT. Protein product: CASSPPGTGKGEPQHF. The J gene is TRBJ1-5, the V gene TRBV19; 9 nucleotides agree with TRBD1. The CDR3 loop spans 16 amino acids. Trimming cost V 5 bases and J 8 bases; bases outside gene matches: 13. Germline V gene data show CDR1 as LNHDA and CDR2 as SQIVND (reference sequence).